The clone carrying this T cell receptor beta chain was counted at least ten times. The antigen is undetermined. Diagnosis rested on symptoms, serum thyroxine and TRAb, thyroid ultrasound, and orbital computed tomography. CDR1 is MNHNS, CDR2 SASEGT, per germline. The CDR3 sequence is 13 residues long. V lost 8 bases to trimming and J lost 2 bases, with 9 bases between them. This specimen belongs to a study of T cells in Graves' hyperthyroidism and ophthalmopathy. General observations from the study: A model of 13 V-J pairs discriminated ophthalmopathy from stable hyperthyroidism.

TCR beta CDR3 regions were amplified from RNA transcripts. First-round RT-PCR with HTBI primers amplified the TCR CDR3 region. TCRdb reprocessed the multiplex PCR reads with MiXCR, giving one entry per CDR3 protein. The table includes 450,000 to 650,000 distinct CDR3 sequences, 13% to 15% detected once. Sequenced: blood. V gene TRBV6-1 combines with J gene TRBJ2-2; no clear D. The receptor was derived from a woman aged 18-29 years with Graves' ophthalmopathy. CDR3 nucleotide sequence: TGTGCCAGCCCTAAAGCCAACACCGGGGAGCTGTTTTTT. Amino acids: CASPKANTGELFF.